A selection of T cell receptor beta chains follows, all from one sample in a study of beta chain features in type 1 diabetes. The repertoire was sequenced with immunoSEQ multiplex PCR; TCRdb's copy has only in-frame clones and lacks some. The sample comprises about 700,000 clones, roughly 13% of which are singletons, and 0.02% to 0.025% rests with the top ten. The specimen sequenced was naive CD4+ T cells from blood. The receptors derive from a man aged 18-30 years with type 1 diabetes. The CDR3 runs from the conserved cysteine through the conserved F or W. D genes are given only for firm matches. Clone size, where shown, is once, few, many, or a class for clones that have expanded.

abundance,v_gene,d_gene,j_gene,CDR3nt,CDR3aa
.,TRBV30,.,TRBJ1-5,TGTGCCTCCACAGGGTGGGGCAATCAGCCCCAGCATTTT,CASTGWGNQPQHF
.,TRBV6-1,.,TRBJ2-7,TGTGCCAGCAGTGAATTCTGGAACGAGCAGTACTTC,CASSEFWNEQYF
.,TRBV5-8,.,TRBJ1-3,TGTGCCAGCAGCTCAGGAGACTCTGGAAACACCATATATTTT,CASSSGDSGNTIYF
few,TRBV5-1,.,TRBJ2-5,TGCGCCAGCAGCCCCCAGGGAGGAGAGACCCAGTACTTC,CASSPQGGETQYF
.,TRBV30,.,TRBJ1-1,TGTGCCTGGAGTACTACCCCGGTTGAAGCTTTCTTT,CAWSTTPVEAFF
.,TRBV6-1,.,TRBJ2-2,TGTGCCAGCAGTGAATCGGCAGGGAACACCGGGGAGCTGTTTTTT,CASSESAGNTGELFF
.,TRBV10-2,.,TRBJ1-2,TGCGCCAGCTCACGGGGGGGGTTCGGCTATGGCTACACCTTC,CASSRGGFGYGYTF
few,TRBV27,TRBD1,TRBJ1-1,TGTGCCAGCAGACAGGGGACCGCGGCTTTCTTT,CASRQGTAAFF
few,TRBV10-3,.,TRBJ2-6,TGTGCCATCAGTGAAGGTTCTGGGGCCAACGTCCTGACTTTC,CAISEGSGANVLTF
few,TRBV14,.,TRBJ1-1,TGTGCCAGCAGCTCGATTGGAGAGGAAGCTTTCTTT,CASSSIGEEAFF
few,TRBV9,.,TRBJ1-4,TGTGCCAGCAGCGTGGAGGGGGCAACTAATGAAAAACTGTTTTTT,CASSVEGATNEKLFF
.,TRBV7-3,.,TRBJ2-3,TGTGCCAGCAGCTTAATGGCCCGGGGGAGCACAGATACGCAGTATTTT,CASSLMARGSTDTQYF
few,TRBV5-1,.,TRBJ2-2,TGCGCCAGCAGCTTGGATGGGGTGAACACCGGGGAGCTGTTTTTT,CASSLDGVNTGELFF
.,TRBV6-5,.,TRBJ1-5,TGTGCCAGCAGTTACTCGGGGAGCAGCAATCAGCCCCAGCATTTT,CASSYSGSSNQPQHF
.,TRBV6-6,TRBD1,TRBJ1-6,TGTGCCACAACCGGGACAGGGGCATTCGAAGGTTCACCCCTCCACTTT,CATTGTGAFEGSPLHF
.,TRBV11-2,TRBD1,TRBJ2-2,TGTGCCAGCAGCCTCGGACAGGGGCGCGCCGGGGAGCTGTTTTTT,CASSLGQGRAGELFF
few,TRBV6-6,.,TRBJ2-4,TGTGCCAGCAGTTACGGGGGAGCCAAAAACATTCAGTACTTC,CASSYGGAKNIQYF
.,TRBV30,TRBD1,TRBJ1-5,TGTGCCTGGAGTGATAAGGACAGGACCTACAATCAGCCCCAGCATTTT,CAWSDKDRTYNQPQHF
.,TRBV13,.,TRBJ2-7,TGTGCCAGCAGCTTAGGGGCCACCTACGAGCAGTACTTC,CASSLGATYEQYF
.,TRBV5-6,.,TRBJ2-1,TGTGCCAGCAGCTTGGATCTGGGCTCCCCCTACAATGAGCAGTTCTTC,CASSLDLGSPYNEQFF
.,TRBV29-1,TRBD1,TRBJ1-1,TGCAGCGTTGAAGGTGTGACAGGGGCAAACACTGAAGCTTTCTTT,CSVEGVTGANTEAFF
few,TRBV7-9,.,TRBJ1-2,TGTGCCAGCCGGGGCCGGTATGGCTACACCTTC,CASRGRYGYTF
.,TRBV5-8,.,TRBJ1-5,TGTGCCAGCAGCGGGAGCGATGGAGCGAGGGCCCAGCATTTT,CASSGSDGARAQHF
few,TRBV2,.,TRBJ2-3,TGTGCCAGCAGTGAATCGGGGTCACCTAGCACAGATACGCAGTATTTT,CASSESGSPSTDTQYF
few,TRBV29-1,.,TRBJ1-1,TGCAGCGTTGAGAGGGGACATTGGAACACTGAAGCTTTCTTT,CSVERGHWNTEAFF
.,TRBV5-4,TRBD1,TRBJ2-1,TGTGCCAGCAGCTTGTTTGTCCTACAGGGGTACAATGAGCAGTTCTTC,CASSLFVLQGYNEQFF
.,TRBV13,TRBD1,TRBJ1-3,TGTGCCAGCAGCTCGACAGGGCCTGGAAACACCATATATTTT,CASSSTGPGNTIYF
few,TRBV6-5,.,TRBJ2-4,TGTGCCAGCAGCGGAGGGTTGGGAAACATTCAGTACTTC,CASSGGLGNIQYF
.,TRBV10-3,.,TRBJ1-5,TGTGCCATCAGTGAGGGACACGTAGTAAATCAGCCCCAGCATTTT,CAISEGHVVNQPQHF
.,TRBV2,.,TRBJ1-3,TGTGCCAGCAGTGAAGTGGACAGCTACTCTGGAAACACCATATATTTT,CASSEVDSYSGNTIYF
.,TRBV6-5,.,TRBJ1-6,TGTGCCAGCAGTTACTCGGCCAGAGGATATTCACCCCTCCACTTT,CASSYSARGYSPLHF
.,TRBV14,.,TRBJ1-2,TGTGCCAGCAGCCAAGATTGGGGGACTTATGGCTACACCTTC,CASSQDWGTYGYTF
.,TRBV5-1,TRBD1,TRBJ1-1,TGCGCCAGCAGCAGACAGGGCCCCTCAGGGTTCACTGAAGCTTTCTTT,CASSRQGPSGFTEAFF
few,TRBV6-5,.,TRBJ2-1,TGTGCCAGCAGTTACGGTAGGGAATACAATGAGCAGTTCTTC,CASSYGREYNEQFF
few,TRBV5-1,.,TRBJ1-1,TGCGCCAGCAGCTTTCAGGTGAACACTGAAGCTTTCTTT,CASSFQVNTEAFF
few,TRBV28,.,TRBJ2-7,TGTGCCAGCAGTCCCCCTTTGGGGCTCTTGGCGGGACTCTCCTACGAGCAGTACTTC,CASSPPLGLLAGLSYEQYF
few,TRBV7-8,.,TRBJ1-2,TGTGCCAGCAGCCGGGATAACTATGGCTACACCTTC,CASSRDNYGYTF
few,TRBV10-3,TRBD1,TRBJ2-2,TGTGCCATCAGTGAGTCGTCGGGGACAGGGAACACCGGGGAGCTGTTTTTT,CAISESSGTGNTGELFF
few,TRBV6-5,.,TRBJ2-1,TGTGCCAGCAGTTACGTAAAGTCGCCTTTATACAATGAGCAGTTCTTC,CASSYVKSPLYNEQFF
.,TRBV11-3,.,TRBJ1-1,TGTGCCAGCAGCGACATCGGCGTGACTGAAGCTTTCTTT,CASSDIGVTEAFF
few,TRBV7-9,.,TRBJ2-4,TGTGCCAGCAGCTTAGCCGGGAGACAGGGTTTGGCCAAAAACATTCAGTACTTC,CASSLAGRQGLAKNIQYF
.,TRBV7-2,.,TRBJ2-5,TGTGCCATCCTCTGGGCCCCATCCCAAGAGACCCAGTACTTC,CAILWAPSQETQYF
.,TRBV27,TRBD2,TRBJ2-3,TGTGCCAGCAGTTTATCTGGGGGGGCAGATACGCAGTATTTT,CASSLSGGADTQYF
.,TRBV25-1,TRBD1,TRBJ1-2,TGTGCCAGCACCAGCCTACAGGGGAGCTATGGCTACACCTTC,CASTSLQGSYGYTF
.,TRBV15,.,TRBJ1-5,TGTGCCACCAGCAGATTAGTGAATCAGCCCCAGCATTTT,CATSRLVNQPQHF
.,TRBV6-5,TRBD1,TRBJ2-7,TGTGCCAGCAGTTACCACCCCGAGGGGGCGCGGTACGAGCAGTACTTC,CASSYHPEGARYEQYF
few,TRBV30,.,TRBJ1-1,TGTGCCTGGAGTGTACAAGCGAACACTGAAGCTTTCTTT,CAWSVQANTEAFF
.,TRBV2,TRBD1,TRBJ2-2,TGTGCCAGCCACAGGGGCACCGGGGAGCTGTTTTTT,CASHRGTGELFF
.,TRBV9,.,TRBJ1-5,TGTGCCAGCAGGCCTGGAGGGGCGCGAGGCAATCAGCCCCAGCATTTT,CASRPGGARGNQPQHF
few,TRBV7-9,.,TRBJ1-1,TGTGCCACCCAGCTGTCGGCGAACACTGAAGCTTTCTTT,CATQLSANTEAFF
.,TRBV7-9,.,TRBJ1-1,TGTGCCAGCAGCTTAGCTGGGGTGGAAGCTTTCTTT,CASSLAGVEAFF
few,TRBV10-2,.,TRBJ2-3,TGCGCCAGCAGTGACCTGACTAGGCTTAGCACAGATACGCAGTATTTT,CASSDLTRLSTDTQYF
.,TRBV7-9,.,TRBJ2-6,TGTGCCAGCAGCCACACGGACTCTGGGGCCAACGTCCTGACTTTC,CASSHTDSGANVLTF
.,TRBV27,.,TRBJ1-5,TGTGCCAGCAGGCCGACAGAAAGTAGCAATCAGCCCCAGCATTTT,CASRPTESSNQPQHF
few,TRBV28,.,TRBJ2-3,TGTGCCAGCAATCCCCCAGGTAGTGGCGCAGATACGCAGTATTTT,CASNPPGSGADTQYF
.,TRBV10-3,TRBD2,TRBJ2-2,TGTGCCATCAACCTAGCGGAAAACACCGGGGAGCTGTTTTTT,CAINLAENTGELFF
.,TRBV7-2,.,TRBJ1-5,TGTGCCAGCAGCTTAGTATCCGGGGTCGATCAGCCCCAGCATTTT,CASSLVSGVDQPQHF
.,TRBV14,TRBD1,TRBJ1-2,TGTGCCAGCAGCCAAGGGGCAGGGGGCCCTGGCTACACCTTC,CASSQGAGGPGYTF
few,TRBV19,.,TRBJ1-3,TGTGCCAGTAGCCAGGAGTCTGGAAACACCATATATTTT,CASSQESGNTIYF